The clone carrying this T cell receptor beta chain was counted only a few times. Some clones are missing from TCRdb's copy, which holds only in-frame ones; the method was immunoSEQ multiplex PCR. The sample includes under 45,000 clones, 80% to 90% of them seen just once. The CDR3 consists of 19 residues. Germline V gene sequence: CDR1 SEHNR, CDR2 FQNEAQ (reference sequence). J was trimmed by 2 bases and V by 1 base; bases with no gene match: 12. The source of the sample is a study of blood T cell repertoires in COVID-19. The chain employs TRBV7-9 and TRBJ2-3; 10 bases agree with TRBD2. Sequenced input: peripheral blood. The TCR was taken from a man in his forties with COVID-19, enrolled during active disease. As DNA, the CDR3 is TGTGCCAGCAGCTTAGGCCCAATAGCGGGAGGCCTGGTCACAGATACGCAGTATTTT. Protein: CASSLGPIAGGLVTDTQYF.